Listed here are 6 T cell receptor beta chains from one sample, sequenced in a study of blood T cell repertoires in COVID-19. Measured with immunoSEQ multiplex PCR; TCRdb has only the in-frame clones, and not every one. The sample includes 100,000 to 150,000 clones, 70% to 90% of them seen just once. Sequenced sample: peripheral blood. These receptors were taken from a woman older than 75 with acute or convalescent COVID-19.

The chain recombines TRBV7-3 with TRBJ2-2; 9 bases align to TRBD2. The CDR3 runs 15 residues. CDR1 and CDR2 from the germline V gene are SGHTA and FQGTGA. The V and J ends lost 6 bases and 2 bases, in that order; junction bases with no gene match: 4. The DNA of the CDR3 is TGTGCCAGCAGAGCGGGGGGCCTAAACACCGGGGAGCTGTTTTTT. This translates into CASRAGGLNTGELFF.

This clone was detected a few times. At one end the junction does not follow the germline gene, possibly because of a read error. The chain employs TRBV27 and TRBJ2-3; 8 nucleotides agree with TRBD2. This CDR3 region has 15 residues. CDR1 is MNHEY and CDR2 is SMNVEV in the germline V gene (reference sequence). The CDR3 loop is CASNPGGSRTDTQYF. The CDR3 nucleotides read TGTGCCAGCAACCCGGGGGGGAGTCGCACGGATACGCAGTATTTT.

CDR3 nucleotides: TGTGCCAGCAGTGTCAGACTAGCGGGGAACACCGGGGAGCTGTTTTTT. Its protein is CASSVRLAGNTGELFF. V is TRBV6-1 and J is TRBJ2-2, with 10 nucleotides matching TRBD2. Germline V gene sequence: CDR1 MNHNS, CDR2 SASEGT. CDR3 length: 16 residues. J was trimmed by 1 base and V by 4 bases; bases with no gene match: 3.

V and J are TRBV19 and TRBJ1-2, with D possibly matching TRBD1 (6 bases). Trimming pared 7 bases from V and 4 bases from J, leaving 10 bases between. Germline values: CDR1 LNHDA, CDR2 SQIVND (reference sequence). This CDR3 comprises 12 residues. The CDR3 bases are TGTGCCAGTAACGACAGGATCTATGGCTACACCTTC. Amino acids: CASNDRIYGYTF.

The rearrangement joins TRBV7-3 to TRBJ1-1; 9 positions match TRBD1. Looked up from germline, CDR1 is SGHTA and CDR2 is FQGTGA. CDR3 length: 14 amino acids. The V and J ends lost 1 base and 5 bases, in that order; junction bases with no gene match: 2. Written as DNA, the CDR3 is TGTGCCAGCAGCTTAAACAGGGGGCAAACTGAAGCTTTCTTT. This gives the protein CASSLNRGQTEAFF.

The chain couples TRBV5-1 to TRBJ2-7; the D gene is possibly TRBD2 (6 bases). Germline loops: CDR1 SGHRS, CDR2 YFSETQ. Trimming removed 4 bases at V and 3 bases at J, with 20 bases between. The CDR3 is 16 amino acids. The CDR3 DNA follows: TGCGCCAGCAGCAGTGGACTAACCCCATACCGCTACGAGCAGTACTTC. Its protein is CASSSGLTPYRYEQYF.